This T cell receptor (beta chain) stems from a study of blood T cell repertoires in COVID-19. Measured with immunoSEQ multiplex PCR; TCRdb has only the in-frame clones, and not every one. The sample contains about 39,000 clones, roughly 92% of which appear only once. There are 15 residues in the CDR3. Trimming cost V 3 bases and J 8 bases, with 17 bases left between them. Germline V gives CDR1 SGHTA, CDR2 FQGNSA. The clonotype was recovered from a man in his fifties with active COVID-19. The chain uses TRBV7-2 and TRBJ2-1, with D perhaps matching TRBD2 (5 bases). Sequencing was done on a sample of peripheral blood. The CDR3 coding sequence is TGTGCCAGCAGCTTGGGAGTCTTACTTTCAGATGAGCAGTTCTTC. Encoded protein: CASSLGVLLSDEQFF.